Given below is one T cell receptor (beta chain) in context. Its antigen remains undetermined. No base-level quality is on record; no much larger clone is a single base apart. The method was RT-PCR. The data were produced on an Illumina HiSeq 2500. The public reads were quality trimmed at Q25 with fastp and then assembled into clones with MiXCR by TCRdb, keeping productive beta chains. Entries that share a CDR3 protein sequence are merged under the most common genes and DNA. The sample table shows roughly 700,000 distinct CDR3 sequences, and 14% are seen once. The biggest ten clones account for 6% to 7% of the sample. The sample is drawn from a study of response to subunit inactivated influenza vaccine (dated by TCRdb to the late 2010s). At the level of the whole study: The study used deep quantitative T cell receptor repertoire profiling to track responses to a trivalent subunit inactivated influenza vaccine. Study-wide conclusions, independent of this receptor: According to the authors, only a limited number of new T cells may be recruited by each seasonal influenza vaccination.

Sample: PBMCs from blood, taken 14 days before vaccination. The receptor comes from a man aged 50 or older who received an inactivated influenza vaccine. Donor details come from another sample of the same person, matched by shared clones.

The encoded CDR3 is CASSRLSQAVPSDEQFF. The nucleotide sequence reads TGTGCCAGCAGCCGCCTTTCGCAGGCGGTTCCTTCGGATGAGCAGTTCTTC. The receptor chain draws on TRBV4-2 and TRBJ2-1; no D gene is confidently identified. The germline V gene sets CDR1 to LGHNA and CDR2 to YNFKEQ. The CDR3 runs 17 residues from the cysteine to the phenylalanine. Only CDR3 DNA remains: 51 bases, in frame from the first base. V lost 4 bases and J lost 8 bases; the stretch between them is 24 bases long.